This T cell receptor (beta chain) was documented in a study of cytomegalovirus exposure and HLA in healthy donors. The study ran its PCR with 60 Vbeta and 13 Jbeta primers. Profiling relied on immunoSEQ multiplex PCR, and the TCRdb table lists in-frame clones only, not all of them. The sample has 150,000 to 200,000 clones, 75% to 85% seen once. The origin of this receptor is a woman aged 18-29 years in good health and CMV-seropositive. The sequenced sample consisted of PBMCs.

This chain's CDR3 is CASSLRGSRYTGELFF. In DNA, the CDR3 is TGTGCCAGCAGCCTCAGGGGGTCTCGCTACACCGGGGAGCTGTTTTTT. This rearrangement joins TRBV11-2 to TRBJ2-2; 7 bases map to TRBD1. V was clipped by 5 bases and J by 3 bases; unmatched bases: 9. The CDR3 contains 16 residues. Germline V gene sequence: CDR1 SGHAT, CDR2 FQNNGV.